This is a list of T cell receptor beta chains from one sample in a study of vaccination effects on CD4 cells after COVID-19. Repertoires were generated with immunoSEQ multiplex PCR, while TCRdb's copy carries only in-frame clones and drops some. The sample shows 27,000 or so clones, roughly 70% of them seen only once. Their antigens remain unidentified. The sample consisted of CD4+ T cells from PBMCs cultured with HCoV-NL63 spike peptides, taken before COVID-19 vaccination. Every receptor here comes from a human donor who received a COVID-19 vaccine. The CDR3 runs from the conserved cysteine through the conserved F or W.

CASSPTAERSTGELFF	TRBJ2-2	TRBV6-4
CASSQRFTGELFF	TRBJ2-2	TRBV4-1
CASSQSLQGNEQFF	TRBJ2-1	TRBV3-1/TRBV3-2
CASSPSPRSNEKLFF	TRBJ1-4	TRBV27
CASTLGGDTQYF	TRBJ2-3	TRBV6-5
CAISDLGAGQETQYF	TRBJ2-5	TRBV10-3
CASRLGQMSNQPQHF	TRBJ1-5	TRBV19
CASSIRQGANYGYTF	TRBJ1-2	TRBV19
CASSRDRATDTQYF	TRBJ2-3	TRBV18
CASSFPRATNEKLFF	TRBJ1-4	TRBV27
CASSSQGAVYEQYF	TRBJ2-7	TRBV6-6
CASSLGEGLNTEAFF	TRBJ1-1	TRBV5-1
CASSSIGRGSTDTQYF	TRBJ2-3	TRBV7-9
CASSEALTPMNTEAFF	TRBJ1-1	TRBV5-1
CAWYRDGYTF	TRBJ1-2	TRBV30
CASSESVRGVSSGANVLTF	TRBJ2-6	TRBV10-1
CASSLEGARRGYTF	TRBJ1-2	TRBV7-2
CASSYVNYGYTF	TRBJ1-2	TRBV6-2/TRBV6-3
CASSIRGFYEQYF	TRBJ2-7	TRBV19
CASSYLMERGYTF	TRBJ1-2	TRBV6-5
CASSQETVNTEAFF	TRBJ1-1	TRBV3-1/TRBV3-2
CASSRTGDGYTF	TRBJ1-2	TRBV14
CASSRSGGSTDTQYF	TRBJ2-3	TRBV3-1/TRBV3-2
CASSVGFGTTASYGYTF	TRBJ1-2	TRBV6-4
CASSAGGQGTYEQYF	TRBJ2-7	TRBV7-2
CASSWGDNWDIQYF	TRBJ2-4	TRBV5-1
CASSPMANSYEQYF	TRBJ2-7	TRBV3-1/TRBV3-2
CATSRDNGYGYTF	TRBJ1-2	TRBV15
CSVHGGGETQYF	TRBJ2-5	TRBV29-1
CASSLESGGNYGYTF	TRBJ1-2	TRBV7-2
CATNRGADTEAFF	TRBJ1-1	TRBV2
CASSPGQALVGNTIYF	TRBJ1-3	TRBV28
CASSLEDRGNTEAFF	TRBJ1-1	TRBV5-1
CASSLGTGGLRYEQYF	TRBJ2-7	TRBV7-9
CASSSRLAGVGNEQFF	TRBJ2-1	TRBV11-2
CASSEGAGGIDEQYF	TRBJ2-7	TRBV6-1